This T cell receptor beta chain was recorded in a study of patients and donors after allogeneic stem cell transplantation. This clonotype has at least ten counts. TCRdb itself ran the RT-PCR reads through MiXCR, one entry per CDR3 protein. Here the sample spans about a million distinct CDR3 sequences, 18% being singletons. The CDR3 is 13 residues long. The V gene lost 6 bases and the J gene lost 3 bases, with 9 bases spanning the gap. The genes are TRBV12-3 or TRBV12-4 and TRBJ1-5; unclear D gene. Source material: blood, either unsorted or a sorted T cell fraction (not recorded which). This sequence was found in a human donor who was either an allogeneic HSCT recipient or a stem cell or donor lymphocyte infusion donor (not recorded which). It is not recorded whose cells these are; they may come from a transplant donor. CDR3 bases: TGTGCCAGCAGGGAGCAGATCAATCAGCCCCAGCATTTT. Amino acid sequence: CASREQINQPQHF.